Sequencing of this T cell receptor (beta chain) was carried out in a study of regulatory T cells in long-lasting Graves disease. Looking at the study overall: Less than 3 months of antithyroid drugs had been taken by newly diagnosed Graves' patients.

Sample time point: newly diagnosed GD, antithyroid drugs for less than 3 months. The TCR library was prepared using RNA isolated from PBMCs. This clonotype was counted a few times. As yet, its antigen is unknown. The CDR3 totals 16 residues. Germline lookup yields CDR1 MNHEY and CDR2 SMNVEV (reference sequence). Trimming left V 2 bases short and J 1 base short, with 15 bases between. Construction of the TCR beta libraries employed iRepertoire HTBI primers in conjunction with Arm-PCR of CDR3 regions. TCRdb redid the calling of the multiplex PCR reads with MiXCR, one entry per CDR3 protein. The sample has approximately 400,000 distinct CDR3 sequences, about 11% seen once. Study-wide results and limits: TCR diversity was lower in persistent Graves' patients than in newly diagnosed ones. Shared public clonotypes totalled approximately 3,000 in persistent patients, compared with 966 in new patients.

These data were also filed under a second study, of T cells in Graves' hyperthyroidism and ophthalmopathy. This second study notes: Clinicians diagnosed patients from clinical symptoms, serum thyroxine and TRAb, thyroid ultrasound and orbital computed tomography.

The origin of this receptor is a woman between 18 and 29 years old with Graves disease. This material consisted of peripheral blood mononuclear cells (PBMCs), taken at new diagnosis, from a patient treated with antithyroid drugs. V usage is TRBV27 and J usage is TRBJ2-7, with D unresolved. The CDR3 spells CASSLRTTRQSYEQYF. The CDR3 bases are TGTGCCAGCAGTTTAAGGACCACCAGACAATCCTACGAGCAGTACTTC.